This TCR beta chain is drawn from a study of T cell responses to AZD1222 COVID-19 vaccine. Background on the study: Second-dose groups at about 4 or about 12 weeks were pooled.

TCRdb's copy holds only in-frame clones and misses some; the assay was immunoSEQ multiplex PCR. Here the sample spans 100,000 or so clones, 92% being singletons. Findings of the study overall: Possibly, clonal diversity was underestimated; donors were largely white British and included more females. Repertoire sampling happened only post peak T cell response. Of spike-specific TCRs, nearly half reportedly target regions left unmutated in variants.

Concerning this clone: Its antigen remains unknown.

This TCR derives from an adult in good health. This specimen was peripheral blood, taken on day 0 of AZD1222 vaccination.

CDR3 loop: CASSQVKRQGNQPQHF. CDR3 bases: TGCGCCAGCAGCCAAGTAAAACGACAGGGCAATCAGCCCCAGCATTTT. The chain carries TRBV4-3 and TRBJ1-5; possibly TRBD1 for D (6 bases). Germline V lookup: CDR1 LGHNA, CDR2 YSLEER. The V and J ends lost 1 base and 2 bases respectively, with 12 bases between them. The CDR3 is 16 residues long.